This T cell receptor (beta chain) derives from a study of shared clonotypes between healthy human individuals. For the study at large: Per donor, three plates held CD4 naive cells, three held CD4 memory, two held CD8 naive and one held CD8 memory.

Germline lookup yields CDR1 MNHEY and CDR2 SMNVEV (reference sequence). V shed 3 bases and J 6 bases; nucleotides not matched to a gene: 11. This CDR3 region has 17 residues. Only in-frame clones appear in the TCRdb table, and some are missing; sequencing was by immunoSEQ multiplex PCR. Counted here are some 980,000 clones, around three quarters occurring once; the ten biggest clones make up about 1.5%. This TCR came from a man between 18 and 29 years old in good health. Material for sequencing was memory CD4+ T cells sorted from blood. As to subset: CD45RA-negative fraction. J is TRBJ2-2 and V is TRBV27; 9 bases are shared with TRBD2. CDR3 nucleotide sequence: TGTGCCAGCAGTTTTTATCCGTCGGCGGGAGGGGCCGGGGAGCTGTTTTTT. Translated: CASSFYPSAGGAGELFF.